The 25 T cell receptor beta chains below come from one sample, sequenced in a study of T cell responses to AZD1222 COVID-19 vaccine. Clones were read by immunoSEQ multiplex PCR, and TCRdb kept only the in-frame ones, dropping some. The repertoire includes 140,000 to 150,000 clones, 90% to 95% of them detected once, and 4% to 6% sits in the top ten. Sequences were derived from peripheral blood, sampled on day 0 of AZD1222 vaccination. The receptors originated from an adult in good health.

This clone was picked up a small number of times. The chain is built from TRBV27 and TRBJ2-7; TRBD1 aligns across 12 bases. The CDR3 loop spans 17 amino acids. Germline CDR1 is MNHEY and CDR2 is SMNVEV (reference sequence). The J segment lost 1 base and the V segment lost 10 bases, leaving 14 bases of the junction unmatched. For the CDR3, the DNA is TGTGCCAACCTCAACTCCGGGACAGGGGGCTGGTCCTACGAGCAGTACTTC. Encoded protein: CANLNSGTGGWSYEQYF.

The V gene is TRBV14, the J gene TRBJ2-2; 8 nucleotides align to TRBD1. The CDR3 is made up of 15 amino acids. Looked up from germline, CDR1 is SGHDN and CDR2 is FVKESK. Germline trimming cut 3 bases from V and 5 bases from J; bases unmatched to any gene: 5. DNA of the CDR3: TGTGCCAGCAGCCAGGACAGGGTAGTGACCGGGGAGCTGTTTTTT. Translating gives CASSQDRVVTGELFF.

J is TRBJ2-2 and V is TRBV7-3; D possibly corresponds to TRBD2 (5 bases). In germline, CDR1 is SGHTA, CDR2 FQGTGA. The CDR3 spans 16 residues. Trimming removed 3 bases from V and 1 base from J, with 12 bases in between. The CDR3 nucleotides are TGTGCCAGCAGCTTGAGGGAAGGAAAGAACACCGGGGAGCTGTTTTTT. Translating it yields CASSLREGKNTGELFF.

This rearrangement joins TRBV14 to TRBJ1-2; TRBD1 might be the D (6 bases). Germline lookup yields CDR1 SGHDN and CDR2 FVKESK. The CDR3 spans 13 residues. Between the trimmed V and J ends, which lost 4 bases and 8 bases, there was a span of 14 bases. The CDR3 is CASSPRRGDGYTF. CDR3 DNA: TGTGCCAGCAGCCCCCGTAGGGGGGACGGCTACACCTTC.

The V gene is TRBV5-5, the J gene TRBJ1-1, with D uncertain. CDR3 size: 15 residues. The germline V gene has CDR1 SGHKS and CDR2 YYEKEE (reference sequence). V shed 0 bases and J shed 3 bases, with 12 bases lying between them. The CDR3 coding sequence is TGTGCCAGCAGCTTGGTTGGTAGAAGGTACACTGAAGCTTTCTTT. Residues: CASSLVGRRYTEAFF.

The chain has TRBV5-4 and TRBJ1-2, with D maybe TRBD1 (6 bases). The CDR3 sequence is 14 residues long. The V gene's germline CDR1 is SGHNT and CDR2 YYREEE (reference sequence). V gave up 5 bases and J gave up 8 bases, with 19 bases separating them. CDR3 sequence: CASRSKGERRGYTF. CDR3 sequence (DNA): TGTGCCAGCAGGTCTAAGGGGGAAAGGCGCGGCTACACCTTC.

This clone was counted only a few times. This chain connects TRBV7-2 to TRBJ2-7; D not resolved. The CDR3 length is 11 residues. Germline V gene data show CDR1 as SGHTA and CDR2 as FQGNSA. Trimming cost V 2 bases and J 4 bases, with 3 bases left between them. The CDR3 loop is CASSLRYEQYF. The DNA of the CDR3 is TGTGCCAGCAGCTTACGGTACGAGCAGTACTTC.

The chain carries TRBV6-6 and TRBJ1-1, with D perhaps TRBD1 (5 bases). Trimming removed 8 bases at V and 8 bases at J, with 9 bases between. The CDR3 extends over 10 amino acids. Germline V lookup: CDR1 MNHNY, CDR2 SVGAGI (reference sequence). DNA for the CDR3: TGTGCCAGCGGGGAGGGGGAAGCTTTCTTT. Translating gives CASGEGEAFF.

DNA of the CDR3: TGCGCCAGCAGCCAAACCCCGTACCGGGGCGAGACAGATACGCAGTATTTT. It yields the protein CASSQTPYRGETDTQYF. The rearrangement links TRBV4-1 to TRBJ2-3, with D perhaps being TRBD1 or TRBD2 (5 bases each). Germline values: CDR1 MGHRA, CDR2 YSYEKL. V lost 2 bases and J 3 bases, leaving 18 bases between the germline ends. This CDR3 is 17 amino acids long.

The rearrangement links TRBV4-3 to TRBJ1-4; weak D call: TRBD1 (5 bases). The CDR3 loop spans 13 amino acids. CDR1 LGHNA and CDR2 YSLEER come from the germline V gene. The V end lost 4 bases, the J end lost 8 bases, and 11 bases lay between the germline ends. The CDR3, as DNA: TGCGCCAGCAGCCTCGGGACTGGGGAAAAACTGTTTTTT. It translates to CASSLGTGEKLFF.

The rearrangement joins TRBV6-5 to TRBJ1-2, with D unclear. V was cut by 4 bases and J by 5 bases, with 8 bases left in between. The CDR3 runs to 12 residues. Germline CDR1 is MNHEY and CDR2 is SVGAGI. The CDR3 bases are TGTGCCAGCAGTTTCGGGTCGTATGGCTACACCTTC. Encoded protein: CASSFGSYGYTF.

The CDR3 is CASSRDGQAHEQYF. CDR3 bases: TGCGCCAGCAGCCGGGATGGACAGGCCCACGAGCAGTACTTC. The J gene is TRBJ2-7, the V gene TRBV4-1, with 7 positions matching TRBD1. The CDR3 length is 14 residues. Unmatched junction bases numbered 8, after V lost 4 bases and J lost 5 bases. Germline CDR1 MGHRA, CDR2 YSYEKL.

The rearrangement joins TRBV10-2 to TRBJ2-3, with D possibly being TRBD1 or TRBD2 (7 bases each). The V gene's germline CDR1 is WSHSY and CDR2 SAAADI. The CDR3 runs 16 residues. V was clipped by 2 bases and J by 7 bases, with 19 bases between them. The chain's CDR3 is CASSEAGGGGSNTQYF. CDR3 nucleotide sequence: TGCGCCAGCAGTGAGGCCGGGGGAGGGGGCTCTAATACGCAGTATTTT.

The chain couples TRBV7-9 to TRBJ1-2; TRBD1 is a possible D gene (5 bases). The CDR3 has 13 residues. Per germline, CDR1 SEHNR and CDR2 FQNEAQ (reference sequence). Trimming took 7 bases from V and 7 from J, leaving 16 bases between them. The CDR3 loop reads CASTPQGGVGYTF. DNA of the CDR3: TGTGCCAGCACCCCTCAGGGAGGGGTTGGCTACACCTTC.

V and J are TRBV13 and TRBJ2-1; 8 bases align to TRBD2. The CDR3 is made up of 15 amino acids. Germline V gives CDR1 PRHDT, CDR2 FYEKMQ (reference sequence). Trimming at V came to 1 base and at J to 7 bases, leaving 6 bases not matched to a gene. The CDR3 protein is CASSLESGRSNEQFF. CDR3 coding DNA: TGTGCCAGCAGCTTAGAGAGCGGGAGAAGTAATGAGCAGTTCTTC. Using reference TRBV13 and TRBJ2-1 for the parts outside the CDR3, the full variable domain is AAGVIQSPRHLIKEKRETATLKCYPIPRHDTVYWYQQGPGQDPQFLISFYEKMQSDKGSIPDRFSAQQFSDYHSELNMSSLELGDSALYFCASSLESGRSNEQFFGPGTRLTVL.

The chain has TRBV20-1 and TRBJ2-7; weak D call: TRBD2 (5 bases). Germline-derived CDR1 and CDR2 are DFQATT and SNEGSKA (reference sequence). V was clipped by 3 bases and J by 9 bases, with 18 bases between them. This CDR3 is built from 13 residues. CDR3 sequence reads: CSASDYRAIGQYF. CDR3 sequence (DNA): TGCAGTGCTAGTGACTACCGGGCGATCGGGCAGTACTTC.

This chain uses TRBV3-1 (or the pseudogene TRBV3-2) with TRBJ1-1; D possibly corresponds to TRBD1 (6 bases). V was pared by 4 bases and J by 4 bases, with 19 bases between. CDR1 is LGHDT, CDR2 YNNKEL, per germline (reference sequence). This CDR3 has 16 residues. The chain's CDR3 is CASSPHRGGRTTEAFF. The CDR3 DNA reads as TGTGCCAGCAGCCCGCATAGGGGGGGACGGACCACTGAAGCTTTCTTT.

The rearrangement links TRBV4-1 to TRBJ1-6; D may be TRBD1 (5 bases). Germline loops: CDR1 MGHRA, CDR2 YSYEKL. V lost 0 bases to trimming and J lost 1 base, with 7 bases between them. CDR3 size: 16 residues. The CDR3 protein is CASSQEQGSYNSPLHF. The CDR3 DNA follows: TGCGCCAGCAGCCAAGAGCAGGGTTCCTATAATTCACCCCTCCACTTT.

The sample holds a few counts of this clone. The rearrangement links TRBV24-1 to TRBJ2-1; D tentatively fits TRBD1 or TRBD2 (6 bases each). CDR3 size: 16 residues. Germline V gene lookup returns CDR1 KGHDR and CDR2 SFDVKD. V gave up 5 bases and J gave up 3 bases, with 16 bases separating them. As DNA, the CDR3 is TGTGCCACCAGTGGCGGGACATCCGTCAACTACAATGAGCAGTTCTTC. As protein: CATSGGTSVNYNEQFF.

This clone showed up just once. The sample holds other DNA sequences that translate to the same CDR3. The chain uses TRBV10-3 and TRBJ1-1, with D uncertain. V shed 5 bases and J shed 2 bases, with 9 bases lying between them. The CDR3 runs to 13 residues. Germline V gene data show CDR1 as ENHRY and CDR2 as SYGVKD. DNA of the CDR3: TGTGCCATCAGTTACGGTGGTAACACTGAAGCTTTCTTT. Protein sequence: CAISYGGNTEAFF.

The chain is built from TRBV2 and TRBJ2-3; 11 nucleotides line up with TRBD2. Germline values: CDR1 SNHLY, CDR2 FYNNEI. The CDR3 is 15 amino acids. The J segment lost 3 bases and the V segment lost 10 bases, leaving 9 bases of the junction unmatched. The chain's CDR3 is CATNRLAGLTDTQYF. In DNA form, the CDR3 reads TGTGCCACCAACCGACTAGCGGGGCTGACAGATACGCAGTATTTT.

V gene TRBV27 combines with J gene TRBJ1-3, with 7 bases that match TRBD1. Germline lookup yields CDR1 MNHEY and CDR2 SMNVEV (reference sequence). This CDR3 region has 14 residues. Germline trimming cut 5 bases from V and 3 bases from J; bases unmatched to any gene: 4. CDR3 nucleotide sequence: TGTGCCAGCAGTCCCGGGACAGTTGGAAACACCATATATTTT. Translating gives CASSPGTVGNTIYF.

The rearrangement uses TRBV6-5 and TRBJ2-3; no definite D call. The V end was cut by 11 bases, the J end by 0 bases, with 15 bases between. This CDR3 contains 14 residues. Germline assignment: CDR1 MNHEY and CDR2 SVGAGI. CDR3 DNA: TGTGCCGGCCAAGGAGAATACAGCACAGATACGCAGTATTTT. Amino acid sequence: CAGQGEYSTDTQYF.

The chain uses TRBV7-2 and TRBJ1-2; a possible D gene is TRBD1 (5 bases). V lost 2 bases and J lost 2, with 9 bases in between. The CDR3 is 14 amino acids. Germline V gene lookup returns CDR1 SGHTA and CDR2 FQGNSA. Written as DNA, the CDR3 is TGTGCCAGCAGCTTACAGGGTCCCAACTATGGCTACACCTTC. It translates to CASSLQGPNYGYTF.

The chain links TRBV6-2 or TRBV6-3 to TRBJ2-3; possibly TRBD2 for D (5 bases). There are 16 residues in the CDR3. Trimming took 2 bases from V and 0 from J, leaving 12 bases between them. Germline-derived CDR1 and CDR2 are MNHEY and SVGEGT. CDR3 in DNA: TGTGCCAGCAGTTACGATCCAGCGGAAAGCACAGATACGCAGTATTTT. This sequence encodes CASSYDPAESTDTQYF.